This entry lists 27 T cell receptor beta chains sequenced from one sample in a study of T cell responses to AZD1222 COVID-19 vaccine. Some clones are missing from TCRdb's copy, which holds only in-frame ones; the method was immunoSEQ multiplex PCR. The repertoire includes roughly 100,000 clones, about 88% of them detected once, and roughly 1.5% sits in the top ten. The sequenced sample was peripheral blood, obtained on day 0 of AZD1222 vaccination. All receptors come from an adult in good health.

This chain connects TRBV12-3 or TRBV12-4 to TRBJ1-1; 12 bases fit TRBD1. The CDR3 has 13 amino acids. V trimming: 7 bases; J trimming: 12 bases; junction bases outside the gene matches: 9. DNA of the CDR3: TGTGCCAGCAACCCGGGACAGGGGGCTCATACTTTCTTT. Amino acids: CASNPGQGAHTFF.

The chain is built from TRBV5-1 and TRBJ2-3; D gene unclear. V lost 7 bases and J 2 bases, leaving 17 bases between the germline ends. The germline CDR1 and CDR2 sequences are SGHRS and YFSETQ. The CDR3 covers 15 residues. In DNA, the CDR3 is TGCGCCAGCGTACAGACGGCCTTACCCACAGATACGCAGTATTTT. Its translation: CASVQTALPTDTQYF. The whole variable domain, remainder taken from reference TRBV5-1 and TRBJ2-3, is KAGVTQTPRYLIKTRGQQVTLSCSPISGHRSVSWYQQTPGQGLQFLFEYFSETQRNKGNFPGRFSGRQFSNSRSEMNVSTLELGDSALYLCASVQTALPTDTQYFGPGTRLTVL.

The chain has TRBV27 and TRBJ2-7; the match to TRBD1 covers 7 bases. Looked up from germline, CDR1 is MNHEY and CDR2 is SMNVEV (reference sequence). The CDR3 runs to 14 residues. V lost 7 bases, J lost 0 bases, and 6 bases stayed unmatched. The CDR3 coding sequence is TGTGCCAGCATCTCTCGGGACAGCTCCTACGAGCAGTACTTC. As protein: CASISRDSSYEQYF.

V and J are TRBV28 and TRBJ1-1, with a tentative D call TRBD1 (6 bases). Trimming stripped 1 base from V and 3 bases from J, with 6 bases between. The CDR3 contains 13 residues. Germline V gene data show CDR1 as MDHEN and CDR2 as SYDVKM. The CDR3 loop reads CASSLSGDTEAFF. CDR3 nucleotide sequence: TGTGCCAGCAGTTTATCAGGGGACACTGAAGCTTTCTTT.

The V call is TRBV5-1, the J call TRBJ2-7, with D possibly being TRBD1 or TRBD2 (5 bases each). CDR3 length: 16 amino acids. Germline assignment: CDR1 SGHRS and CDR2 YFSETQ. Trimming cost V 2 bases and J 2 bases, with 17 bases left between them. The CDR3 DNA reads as TGCGCCAGCAGCTTAGGATTAGGGACGGAAGCCTACGAGCAGTACTTC. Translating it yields CASSLGLGTEAYEQYF.

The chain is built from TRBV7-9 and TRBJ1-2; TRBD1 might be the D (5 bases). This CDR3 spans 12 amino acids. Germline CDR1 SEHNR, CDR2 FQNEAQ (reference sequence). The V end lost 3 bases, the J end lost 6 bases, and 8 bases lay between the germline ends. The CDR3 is CASSLSGNGYTF. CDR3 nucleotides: TGTGCCAGCAGCTTGTCAGGGAATGGCTACACCTTC.

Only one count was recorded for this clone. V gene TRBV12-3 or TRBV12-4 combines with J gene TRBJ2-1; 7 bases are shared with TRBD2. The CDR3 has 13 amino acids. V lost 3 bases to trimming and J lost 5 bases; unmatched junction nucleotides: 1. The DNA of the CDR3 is TGTGCCAGCAGTTTTGCGGGGGACAATGAGCAGTTCTTC. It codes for CASSFAGDNEQFF.

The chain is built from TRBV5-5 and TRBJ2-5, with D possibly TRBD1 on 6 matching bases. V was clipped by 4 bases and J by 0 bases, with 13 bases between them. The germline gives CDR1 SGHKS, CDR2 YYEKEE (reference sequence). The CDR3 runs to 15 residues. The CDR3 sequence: CASSIGQPYQETQYF. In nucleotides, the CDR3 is TGTGCCAGCAGCATAGGACAGCCTTACCAAGAGACCCAGTACTTC.

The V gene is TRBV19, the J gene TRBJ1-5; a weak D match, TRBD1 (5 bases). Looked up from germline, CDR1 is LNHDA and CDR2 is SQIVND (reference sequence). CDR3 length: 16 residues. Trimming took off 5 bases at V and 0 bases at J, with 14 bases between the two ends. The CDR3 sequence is CASSASGIISNQPQHF. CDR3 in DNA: TGTGCCAGTAGTGCGTCAGGGATAATTAGCAATCAGCCCCAGCATTTT. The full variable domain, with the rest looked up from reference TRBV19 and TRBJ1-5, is DGGITQSPKYLFRKEGQNVTLSCEQNLNHDAMYWYRQDPGQGLRLIYYSQIVNDFQKGDIAEGYSVSREKKESFPLTVTSAQKNPTAFYLCASSASGIISNQPQHFGDGTRLSIL.

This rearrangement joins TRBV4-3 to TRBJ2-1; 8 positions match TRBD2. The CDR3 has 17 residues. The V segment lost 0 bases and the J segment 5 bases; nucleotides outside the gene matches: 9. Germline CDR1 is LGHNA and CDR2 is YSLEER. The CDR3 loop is CASSQESLGLDHNEQFF. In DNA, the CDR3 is TGCGCCAGCAGCCAAGAAAGCTTGGGACTAGATCACAATGAGCAGTTCTTC.

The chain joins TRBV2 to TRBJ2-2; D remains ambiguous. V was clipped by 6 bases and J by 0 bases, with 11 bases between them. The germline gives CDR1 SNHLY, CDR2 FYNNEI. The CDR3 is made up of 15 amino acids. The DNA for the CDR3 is TGTGCCAGCAGCGCCCATTATTCGAACACCGGGGAGCTGTTTTTT. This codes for CASSAHYSNTGELFF.

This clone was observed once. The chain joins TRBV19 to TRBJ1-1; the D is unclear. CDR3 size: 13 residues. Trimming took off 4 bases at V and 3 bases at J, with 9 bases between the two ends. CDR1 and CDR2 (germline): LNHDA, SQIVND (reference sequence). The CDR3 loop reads CASSRVKDTEAFF. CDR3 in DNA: TGTGCCAGTAGTAGAGTGAAAGACACTGAAGCTTTCTTT.

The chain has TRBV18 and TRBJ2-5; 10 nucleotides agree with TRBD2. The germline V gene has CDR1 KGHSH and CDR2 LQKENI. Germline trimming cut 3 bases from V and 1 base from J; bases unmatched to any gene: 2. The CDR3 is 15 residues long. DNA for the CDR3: TGTGCCAGCTCACCTTTAGCGGGGGGCCAAGAGACCCAGTACTTC. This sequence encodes CASSPLAGGQETQYF. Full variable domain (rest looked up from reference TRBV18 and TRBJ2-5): NAGVMQNPRHLVRRRGQEARLRCSPMKGHSHVYWYRQLPEEGLKFMVYLQKENIIDESGMPKERFSAEFPKEGPSILRIQQVVRGDSAAYFCASSPLAGGQETQYFGPGTRLLVL.

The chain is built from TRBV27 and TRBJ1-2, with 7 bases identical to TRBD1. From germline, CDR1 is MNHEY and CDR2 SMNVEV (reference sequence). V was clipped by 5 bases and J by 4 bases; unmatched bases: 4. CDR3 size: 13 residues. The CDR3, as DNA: TGTGCCAGCAGTCTCAGGGGGGCCTATGGCTACACCTTC. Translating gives CASSLRGAYGYTF.

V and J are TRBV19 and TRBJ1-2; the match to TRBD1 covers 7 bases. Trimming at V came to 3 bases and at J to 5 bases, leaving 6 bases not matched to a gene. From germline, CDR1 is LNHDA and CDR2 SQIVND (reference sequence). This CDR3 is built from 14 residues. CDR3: CASSMSDRSYGYTF. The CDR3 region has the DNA TGTGCCAGTAGTATGTCGGACAGGTCTTATGGCTACACCTTC.

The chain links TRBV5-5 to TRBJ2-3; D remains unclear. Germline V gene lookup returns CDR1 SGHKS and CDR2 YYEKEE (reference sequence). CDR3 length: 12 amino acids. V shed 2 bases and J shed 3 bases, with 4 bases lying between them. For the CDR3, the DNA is TGTGCCAGCAGCTTTCAGACAGATACGCAGTATTTT. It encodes CASSFQTDTQYF.

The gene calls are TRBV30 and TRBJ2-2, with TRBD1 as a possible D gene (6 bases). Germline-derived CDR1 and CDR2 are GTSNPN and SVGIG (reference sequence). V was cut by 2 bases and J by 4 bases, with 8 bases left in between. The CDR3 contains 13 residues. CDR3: CAWSKGVTGELFF. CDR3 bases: TGTGCCTGGAGTAAGGGGGTCACCGGGGAGCTGTTTTTT.

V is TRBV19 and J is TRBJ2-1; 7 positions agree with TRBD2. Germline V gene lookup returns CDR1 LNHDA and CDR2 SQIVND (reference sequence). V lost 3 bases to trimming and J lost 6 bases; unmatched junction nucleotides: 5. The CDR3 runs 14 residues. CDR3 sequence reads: CASSIPQRGNEQFF. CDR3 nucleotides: TGTGCCAGTAGTATTCCCCAGCGGGGCAATGAGCAGTTCTTC.

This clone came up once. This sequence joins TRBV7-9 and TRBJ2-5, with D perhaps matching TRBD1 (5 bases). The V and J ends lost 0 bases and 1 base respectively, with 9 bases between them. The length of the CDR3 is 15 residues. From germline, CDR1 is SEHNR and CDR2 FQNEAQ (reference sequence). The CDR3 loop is CASSLALTVQETQYF. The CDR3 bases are TGTGCCAGCAGCTTAGCGTTGACAGTCCAAGAGACCCAGTACTTC. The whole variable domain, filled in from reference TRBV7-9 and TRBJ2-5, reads DTGVSQNPRHKITKRGQNVTFRCDPISEHNRLYWYRQTLGQGPEFLTYFQNEAQLEKSRLLSDRFSAERPKGSFSTLEIQRTEQGDSAMYLCASSLALTVQETQYFGPGTRLLVL.

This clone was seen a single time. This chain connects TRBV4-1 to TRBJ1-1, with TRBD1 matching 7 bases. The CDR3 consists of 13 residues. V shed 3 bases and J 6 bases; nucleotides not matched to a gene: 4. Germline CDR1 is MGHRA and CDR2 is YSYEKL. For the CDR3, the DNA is TGCGCCAGCAGCCAGACAGGGAGGGCTGAAGCTTTCTTT. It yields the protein CASSQTGRAEAFF.

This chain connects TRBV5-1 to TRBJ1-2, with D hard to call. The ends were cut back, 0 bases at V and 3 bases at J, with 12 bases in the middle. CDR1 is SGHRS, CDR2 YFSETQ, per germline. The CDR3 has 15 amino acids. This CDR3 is CASSLEAAGYYGYTF. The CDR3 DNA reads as TGCGCCAGCAGCTTGGAGGCAGCAGGTTACTATGGCTACACCTTC.

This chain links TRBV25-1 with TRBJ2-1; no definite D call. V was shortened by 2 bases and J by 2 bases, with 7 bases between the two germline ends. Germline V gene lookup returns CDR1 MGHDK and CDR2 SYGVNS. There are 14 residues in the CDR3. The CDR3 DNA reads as TGTGCCAGCAGTGAAGGGTGGGCCTACAATGAGCAGTTCTTC. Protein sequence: CASSEGWAYNEQFF.

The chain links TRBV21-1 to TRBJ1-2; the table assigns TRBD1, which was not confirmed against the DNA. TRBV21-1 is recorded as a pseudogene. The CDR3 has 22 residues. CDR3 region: CASSKKSMRANRGPRGGYGYTF. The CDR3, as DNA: TGTGCCAGCAGCAAAAAAAGTATGAGGGCTAACAGGGGGCCTCGTGGAGGGTATGGCTACACCTTC.

In DNA, the CDR3 is TGTGCCATCGGGGACATGGGCAATCAGCCCCAGCATTTT. This translates into CAIGDMGNQPQHF. The chain recombines TRBV10-3 with TRBJ1-5; D may be TRBD1 (6 bases). V was cut by 8 bases and J by 2 bases, with 10 bases left in between. This CDR3 has 13 residues. Germline V gene data show CDR1 as ENHRY and CDR2 as SYGVKD.

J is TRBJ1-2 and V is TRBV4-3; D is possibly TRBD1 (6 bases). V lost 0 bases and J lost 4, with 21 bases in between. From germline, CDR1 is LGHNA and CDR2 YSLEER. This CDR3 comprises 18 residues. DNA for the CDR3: TGCGCCAGCAGCCAAGAGTTGAACCGGGACACCAATTTCTATGGCTACACCTTC. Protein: CASSQELNRDTNFYGYTF.

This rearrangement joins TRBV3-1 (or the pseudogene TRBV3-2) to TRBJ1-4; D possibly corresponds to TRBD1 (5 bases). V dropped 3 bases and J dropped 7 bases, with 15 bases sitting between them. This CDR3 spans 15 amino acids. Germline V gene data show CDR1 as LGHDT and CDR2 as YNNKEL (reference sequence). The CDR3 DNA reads TGTGCCAGCAGCCAGAGGGGAGGTTCCAGTGAAAAACTGTTTTTT. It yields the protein CASSQRGGSSEKLFF.

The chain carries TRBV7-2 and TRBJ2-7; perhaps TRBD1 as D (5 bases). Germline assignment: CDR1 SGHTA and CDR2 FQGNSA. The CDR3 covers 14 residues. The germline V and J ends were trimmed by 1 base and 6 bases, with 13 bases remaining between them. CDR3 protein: CASSLVGQVGEQYF. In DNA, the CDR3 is TGTGCCAGCAGCTTAGTGGGGCAGGTAGGCGAGCAGTACTTC. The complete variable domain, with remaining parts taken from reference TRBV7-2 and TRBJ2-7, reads GAGVSQSPSNKVTEKGKDVELRCDPISGHTALYWYRQSLGQGLEFLIYFQGNSAPDKSGLPSDRFSAERTGGSVSTLTIQRTQQEDSAVYLCASSLVGQVGEQYFGPGTRLTVT.